These T cell receptor beta chains were read from a single sample in a study of long-term antiretroviral therapy in people with HIV. Method: immunoSEQ multiplex PCR; TCRdb's copy keeps in-frame clones and lacks some. The sample lists 18,000 or so clones; 75% to 90% were seen once. Sample: unsorted PBMCs, taken 4.2 years after starting antiretroviral therapy. The receptors originated from a man aged 45-60 years with HIV. The CDR3 runs from the conserved cysteine through the conserved F or W. The order of the fields is V gene, J gene, CDR3 protein.

v_call: TRBV6-6; j_call: TRBJ1-1; cdr3_aa: CASSYSSEAFF
v_call: TRBV29-1; j_call: TRBJ1-4; cdr3_aa: CGVGTARNEKLFF
v_call: TRBV4-3; j_call: TRBJ2-3; cdr3_aa: CASSLTGTSYTDTQYF
v_call: TRBV7-9; j_call: TRBJ1-2; cdr3_aa: CASSYLHGYTF
v_call: TRBV19; j_call: TRBJ1-5; cdr3_aa: CASSIVDQPQHF
v_call: TRBV25-1; j_call: TRBJ1-2; cdr3_aa: CASSDRGLIYGYTF
v_call: TRBV5-1; j_call: TRBJ2-3; cdr3_aa: CASSLRTSGGVDTQYF
v_call: TRBV12-5; j_call: TRBJ2-3; cdr3_aa: CASGLGTGGYTQYF
v_call: TRBV6-5; j_call: TRBJ2-7; cdr3_aa: CASRHGNRHEQYF
v_call: TRBV29-1; j_call: TRBJ1-1; cdr3_aa: CSVDTVIAEAFF
v_call: TRBV6-1; j_call: TRBJ2-7; cdr3_aa: CASSEGQGLGSYEQYF
v_call: TRBV27; j_call: TRBJ2-1; cdr3_aa: CATGRTGGDNNEQFF
v_call: TRBV5-4; j_call: TRBJ2-7; cdr3_aa: CASSTGQGRNSYEQYF
v_call: TRBV29-1; j_call: TRBJ1-2; cdr3_aa: CSAGEPGYTF
v_call: TRBV7-6; j_call: TRBJ2-7; cdr3_aa: CASSPGREQYF
v_call: TRBV28; j_call: TRBJ2-1; cdr3_aa: CASSPSGTGDEQFF
v_call: TRBV6-5; j_call: TRBJ2-3; cdr3_aa: CASSYDGGGTDTQYF
v_call: TRBV6-5; j_call: TRBJ2-3; cdr3_aa: CASSYSGQGPMNTQYF
v_call: TRBV11-2; j_call: TRBJ2-3; cdr3_aa: CASSFLRLAGDLTDTQYF
v_call: TRBV30; j_call: TRBJ1-3; cdr3_aa: CALKRSGNTIYF
v_call: TRBV5-4; j_call: TRBJ2-2; cdr3_aa: CASSRDNLGELFF
v_call: TRBV10-3; j_call: TRBJ2-2; cdr3_aa: CAIRGTGEATGELFF
v_call: TRBV18; j_call: TRBJ2-5; cdr3_aa: CASSPGGGETQYF
v_call: TRBV6-5; j_call: TRBJ1-1; cdr3_aa: CASSYRGQNTEAFF
v_call: TRBV19; j_call: TRBJ2-3; cdr3_aa: CASSMWAASSTDTQYF
v_call: TRBV12-5; j_call: TRBJ1-2; cdr3_aa: CASGLGAGVVYGYTF
v_call: TRBV2; j_call: TRBJ1-1; cdr3_aa: CASTEYYTEAFF
v_call: TRBV19; j_call: TRBJ1-1; cdr3_aa: CASSIGWGSEAFF
v_call: TRBV5-4; j_call: TRBJ1-3; cdr3_aa: CANSFGGNTIYF
v_call: TRBV5-1; j_call: TRBJ2-2; cdr3_aa: CASSLAGGAGELFF
v_call: TRBV25-1; j_call: TRBJ2-4; cdr3_aa: CASSELGGGLAKNIQYF
v_call: TRBV6-5; j_call: TRBJ2-1; cdr3_aa: CASSYTNSYNEQFF
v_call: TRBV4-1; j_call: TRBJ2-7; cdr3_aa: CASSQDYSSSYEQYF
v_call: TRBV7-2; j_call: TRBJ2-3; cdr3_aa: CASSLAGGPPSDTQYF
v_call: TRBV5-4; j_call: TRBJ1-1; cdr3_aa: CASSLDPGIDEAFF
v_call: TRBV9; j_call: TRBJ2-4; cdr3_aa: CASSVGGWGTSWAKNIQYF
v_call: TRBV6-5; j_call: TRBJ2-4; cdr3_aa: CASSYSLGTKNIQYF
v_call: TRBV15; j_call: TRBJ1-5; cdr3_aa: CATSSDRGMNQPQHF
v_call: TRBV11-2; j_call: TRBJ1-2; cdr3_aa: CASSRALRGYGYTF